A selection of T cell receptor beta chains follows, all from one sample in a study of OX40 agonist ivuxolimab in advanced cancers. The protocol was immunoSEQ multiplex PCR, while the TCRdb copy is restricted to in-frame clones and leaves out a portion. Of approximately 77,000 clones listed, 90% are singletons. The sample was CD4+ or CD8+ T cells sorted from blood, taken in a trial of the OX40 agonist ivuxolimab. These TCRs come from an adult with an advanced solid tumor such as melanoma, head and neck, liver or kidney cancer. Both conserved end residues are part of each CDR3.

TRBV5-3,CARSHTPSRLAAVFDTQYF
TRBV19,CASSIDGVAGASTDTQYF
TRBV7-8,CASSLLPSGASNYGYTF
TRBV7-2,CASRQPGGLGTDTQYF
TRBV7-2,CASSPAGSGNIQYF
TRBV11-3,CASSLDGGSPRNEQFF
TRBV28,CASSLVNEKLFF
TRBV18,CASSPRTDEKLFF
TRBV18,CASSPFRGASEQYF
TRBV6-6,CASSLPGRQETQYF
TRBV11-3,CASSPTTSTDTQYF
TRBV11-2,CASSLTRYAYEQYF
TRBV5-1,CASKRTGLVETQYF
TRBV7-9,CASSLSAQPQHF
TRBV7-2,CASSSDVSYNEQFF
TRBV4-2,CASSQGAASGGSNEQFF
TRBV19,CASSIGTGGVEQYF
TRBV5-4,CASRFSGGAGTGELFF
TRBV28,CASSFRDFYNEQFF
TRBV11-3,CASSLVREYEQYF
TRBV27,CASSATGTLNTGELFF
TRBV7-9,CASSLRTDEQFF
TRBV6-5,CASSALSGQETQYF
TRBV5-6,CASSLTVNEKLFF
TRBV6-4,CASSDILGLGQPQHF
TRBV10-3,CAISEREGDYGYTF
TRBV15,CATSRGLGAGEAGELFF
TRBV11-3,CASSLGRGQNEQYF
TRBV6-1,CASSDWGSITDTQYF
TRBV7-2,CASSLRGTSGRYEQYF
TRBV28,CASALGVTGEAFF
TRBV28,CASSFLGTQYF
TRBV5-6,CASSFKRWVSGDTGELFF
TRBV10-3,CAIRASANYGYTF
TRBV4-1,CASSRDTSGSTGELFF
TRBV27,CASSFRQGHGYTF
TRBV28,CASSQPLGDTDTQYF
TRBV28,CASSSPTGGGNYEQYF
TRBV18,CASPLPGGTHNEQFF
TRBV14,CASSQDDSAGGGYTF
TRBV30,CAGGGWSEQFF
TRBV6-1,CASRGTSYGYTF
TRBV19,CASSLAGGTYEQYF
TRBV29-1,CSVGNGNGNEQFF
TRBV5-1,CASSFPSNGEQFF